This TCR beta chain derives from a study of T cell responses to AZD1222 COVID-19 vaccine. Study-level results: No repertoire was sampled before or during the peak T cell response, only after it. In a largely white British group with more females than males, clonal diversity was possibly underestimated.

Some second doses came at about 4 weeks and others at about 12 weeks; these were pooled. Method: immunoSEQ multiplex PCR; TCRdb's copy keeps in-frame clones and lacks some. The sample yields around 120,000 clones, roughly 85% seen once. V was shortened by 2 bases and J by 2 bases, with 12 bases between the two germline ends. This CDR3 comprises 15 residues. Germline V gene sequence: CDR1 MNHEY, CDR2 SMNVEV (reference sequence). As regards this clone: The antigen remains unidentified. Other DNA sequences in the same sample also yield this CDR3.

J is TRBJ1-1 and V is TRBV27; the D gene is possibly TRBD1 (5 bases). This receptor was identified in an adult who received the AZD1222 COVID-19 vaccine. The starting material was peripheral blood, obtained 28 days after the second AZD1222 dose. The CDR3, as DNA: TGTGCCAGCAGTTTAAGTGGGGCAGGTAACACTGAAGCTTTCTTT. This gives the protein CASSLSGAGNTEAFF.